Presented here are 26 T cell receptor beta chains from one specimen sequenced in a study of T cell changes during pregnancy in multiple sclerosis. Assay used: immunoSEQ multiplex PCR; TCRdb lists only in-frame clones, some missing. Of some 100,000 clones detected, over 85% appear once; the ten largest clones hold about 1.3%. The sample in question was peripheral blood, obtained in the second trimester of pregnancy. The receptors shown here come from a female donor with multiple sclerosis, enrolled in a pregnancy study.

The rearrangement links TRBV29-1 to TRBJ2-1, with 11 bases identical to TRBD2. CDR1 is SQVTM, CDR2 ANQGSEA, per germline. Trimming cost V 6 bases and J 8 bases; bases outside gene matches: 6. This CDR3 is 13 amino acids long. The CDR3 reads CSVGLAGPYEQFF. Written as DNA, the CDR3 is TGCAGCGTAGGACTAGCGGGTCCCTATGAGCAGTTCTTC.

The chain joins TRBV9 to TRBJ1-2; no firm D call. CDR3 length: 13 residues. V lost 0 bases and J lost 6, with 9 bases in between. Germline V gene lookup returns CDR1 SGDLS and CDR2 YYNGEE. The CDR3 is CASSVAFGNGYTF. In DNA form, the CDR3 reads TGTGCCAGCAGCGTAGCATTCGGTAATGGCTACACCTTC.

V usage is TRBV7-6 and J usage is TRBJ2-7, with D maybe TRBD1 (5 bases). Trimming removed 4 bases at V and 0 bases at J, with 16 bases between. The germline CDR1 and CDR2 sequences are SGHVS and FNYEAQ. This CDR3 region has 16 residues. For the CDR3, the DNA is TGTGCCAGCAGCTCCCAGGGTTTTTCGAGCTCCTACGAGCAGTACTTC. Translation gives CASSSQGFSSSYEQYF.

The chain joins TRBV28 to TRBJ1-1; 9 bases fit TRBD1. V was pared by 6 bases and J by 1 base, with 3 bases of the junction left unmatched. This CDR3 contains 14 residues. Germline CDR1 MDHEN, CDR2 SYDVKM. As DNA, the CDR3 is TGTGCCAGCAGAAAACAGGGGGCGAACACTGAAGCTTTCTTT. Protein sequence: CASRKQGANTEAFF.

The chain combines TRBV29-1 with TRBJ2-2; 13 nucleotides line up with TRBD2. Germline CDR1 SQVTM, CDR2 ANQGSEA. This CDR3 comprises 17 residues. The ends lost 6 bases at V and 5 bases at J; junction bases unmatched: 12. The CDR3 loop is CSVGSGTSGTRTGELFF. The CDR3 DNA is TGCAGCGTCGGCTCCGGGACTAGCGGGACGCGAACCGGGGAGCTGTTTTTT.

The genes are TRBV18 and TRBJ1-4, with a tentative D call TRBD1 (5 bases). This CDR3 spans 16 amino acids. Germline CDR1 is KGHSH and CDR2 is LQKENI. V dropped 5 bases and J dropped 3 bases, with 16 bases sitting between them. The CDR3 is CASSSSNTGANEKLFF. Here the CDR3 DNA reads TGTGCCAGCTCATCCTCTAATACAGGAGCTAATGAAAAACTGTTTTTT. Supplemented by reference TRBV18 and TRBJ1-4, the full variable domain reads NAGVMQNPRHLVRRRGQEARLRCSPMKGHSHVYWYRQLPEEGLKFMVYLQKENIIDESGMPKERFSAEFPKEGPSILRIQQVVRGDSAAYFCASSSSNTGANEKLFFGSGTQLSVL.

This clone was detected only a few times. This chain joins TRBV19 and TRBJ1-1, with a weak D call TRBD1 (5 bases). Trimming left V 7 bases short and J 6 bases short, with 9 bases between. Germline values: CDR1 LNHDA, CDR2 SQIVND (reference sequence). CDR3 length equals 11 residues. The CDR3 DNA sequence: TGTGCCAGTAATCTGGGGCCTGAAGCTTTCTTT. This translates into CASNLGPEAFF.

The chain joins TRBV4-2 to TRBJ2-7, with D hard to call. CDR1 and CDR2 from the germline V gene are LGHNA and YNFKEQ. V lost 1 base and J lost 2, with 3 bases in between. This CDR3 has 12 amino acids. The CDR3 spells CASSQGPYEQYF. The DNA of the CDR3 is TGTGCCAGCAGCCAAGGGCCCTACGAGCAGTACTTC.

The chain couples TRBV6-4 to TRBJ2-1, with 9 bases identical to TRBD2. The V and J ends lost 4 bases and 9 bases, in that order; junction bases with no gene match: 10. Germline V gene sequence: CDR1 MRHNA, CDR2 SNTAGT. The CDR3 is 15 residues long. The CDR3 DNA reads TGTGCCAGCAGTGCGGAGGCGGGGGGGCCTTTTGAGCAGTTCTTC. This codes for CASSAEAGGPFEQFF.

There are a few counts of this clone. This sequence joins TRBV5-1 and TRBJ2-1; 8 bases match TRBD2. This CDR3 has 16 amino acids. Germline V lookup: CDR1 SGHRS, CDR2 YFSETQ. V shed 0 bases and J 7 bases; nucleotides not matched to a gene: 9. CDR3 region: CASSLAGGGPSNEQFF. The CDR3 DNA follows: TGCGCCAGCAGCTTGGCCGGGGGGGGGCCGAGTAATGAGCAGTTCTTC.

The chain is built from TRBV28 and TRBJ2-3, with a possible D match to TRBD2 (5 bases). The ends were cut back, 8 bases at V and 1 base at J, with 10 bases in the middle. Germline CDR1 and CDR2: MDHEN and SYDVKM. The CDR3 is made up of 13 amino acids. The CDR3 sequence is CASRTRGTDTQYF. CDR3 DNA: TGTGCCAGCCGCACTAGAGGCACAGATACGCAGTATTTT.

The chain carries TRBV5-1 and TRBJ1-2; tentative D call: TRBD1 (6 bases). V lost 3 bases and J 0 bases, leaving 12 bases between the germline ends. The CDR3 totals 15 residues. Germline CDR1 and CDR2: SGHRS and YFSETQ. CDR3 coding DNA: TGCGCCAGCAGCTCGCTGACAGGAACTAACTATGGCTACACCTTC. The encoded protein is CASSSLTGTNYGYTF.

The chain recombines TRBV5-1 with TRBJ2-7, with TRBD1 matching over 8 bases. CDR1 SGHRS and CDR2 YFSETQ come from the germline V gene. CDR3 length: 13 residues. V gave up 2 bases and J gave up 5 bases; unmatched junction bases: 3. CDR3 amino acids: CASSFGQGDEQYF. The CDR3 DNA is TGCGCCAGCAGCTTTGGACAGGGCGACGAGCAGTACTTC.

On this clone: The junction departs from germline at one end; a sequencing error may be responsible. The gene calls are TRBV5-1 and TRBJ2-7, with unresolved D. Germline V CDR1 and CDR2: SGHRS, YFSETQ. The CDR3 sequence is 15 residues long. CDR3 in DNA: TGCGCCAGCAGCTTGTCTCGAACTTTTTCCTCCGAGCAGTACTTC. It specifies CASSLSRTFSSEQYF.

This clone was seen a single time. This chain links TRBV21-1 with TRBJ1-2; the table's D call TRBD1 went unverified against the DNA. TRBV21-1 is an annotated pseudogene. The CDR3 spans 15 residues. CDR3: CASNPTGVYIGGYTF. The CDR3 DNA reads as TGTGCCAGCAACCCGACAGGAGTGTACATCGGCGGCTACACCTTC.

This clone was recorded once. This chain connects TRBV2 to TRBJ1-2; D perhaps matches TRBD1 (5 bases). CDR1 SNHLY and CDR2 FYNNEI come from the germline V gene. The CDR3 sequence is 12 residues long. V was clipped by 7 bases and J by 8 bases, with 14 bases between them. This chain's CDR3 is CASIDSAEGYTF. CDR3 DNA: TGTGCCAGCATTGACAGTGCAGAAGGCTACACCTTC.

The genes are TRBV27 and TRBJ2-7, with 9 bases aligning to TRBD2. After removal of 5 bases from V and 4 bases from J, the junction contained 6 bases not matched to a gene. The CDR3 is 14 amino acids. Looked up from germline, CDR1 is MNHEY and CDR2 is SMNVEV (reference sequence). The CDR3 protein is CASSPVAGVYEQYF. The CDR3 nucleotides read TGTGCCAGCAGTCCCGTAGCGGGAGTATACGAGCAGTACTTC.

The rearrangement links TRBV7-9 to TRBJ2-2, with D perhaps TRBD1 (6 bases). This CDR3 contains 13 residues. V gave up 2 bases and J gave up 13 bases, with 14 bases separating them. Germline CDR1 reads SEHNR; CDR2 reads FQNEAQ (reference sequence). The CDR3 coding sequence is TGTGCCAGCAGCTTATTAGCAGGGGAAGGGCTGTTTTTT. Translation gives CASSLLAGEGLFF.

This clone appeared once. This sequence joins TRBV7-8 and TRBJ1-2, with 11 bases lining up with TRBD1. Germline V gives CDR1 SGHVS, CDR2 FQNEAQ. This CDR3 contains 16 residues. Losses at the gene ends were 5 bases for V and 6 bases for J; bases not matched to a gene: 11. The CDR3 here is CASSPWTGGPLNGYTF. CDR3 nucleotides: TGTGCCAGCAGCCCTTGGACAGGGGGCCCTTTAAATGGCTACACCTTC.

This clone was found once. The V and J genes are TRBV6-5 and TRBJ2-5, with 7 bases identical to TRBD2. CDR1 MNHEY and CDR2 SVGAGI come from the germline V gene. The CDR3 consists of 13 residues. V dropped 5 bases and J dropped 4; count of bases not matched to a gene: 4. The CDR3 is CASSMGGAETQYF. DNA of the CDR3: TGTGCCAGCAGTATGGGAGGGGCAGAGACCCAGTACTTC.

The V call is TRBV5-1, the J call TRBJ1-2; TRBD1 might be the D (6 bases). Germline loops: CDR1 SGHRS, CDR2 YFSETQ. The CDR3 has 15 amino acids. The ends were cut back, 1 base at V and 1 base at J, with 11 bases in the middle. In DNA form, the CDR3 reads TGCGCCAGCAGCTTGAGGCAGGGGAGTAACTATGGCTACACCTTC. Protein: CASSLRQGSNYGYTF.

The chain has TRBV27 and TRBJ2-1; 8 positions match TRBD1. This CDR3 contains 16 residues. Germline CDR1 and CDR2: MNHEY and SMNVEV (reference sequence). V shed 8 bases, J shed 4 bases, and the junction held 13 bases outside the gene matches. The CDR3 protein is CASRPQRQGSYNEQFF. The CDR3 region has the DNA TGTGCCAGCCGACCCCAGCGACAGGGGAGTTACAATGAGCAGTTCTTC.

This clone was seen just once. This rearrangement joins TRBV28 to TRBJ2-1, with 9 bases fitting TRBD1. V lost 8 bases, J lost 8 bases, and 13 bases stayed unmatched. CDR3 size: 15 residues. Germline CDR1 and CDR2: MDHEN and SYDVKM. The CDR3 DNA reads TGTGCCAGCTACGGGGACAGGGCTATTAACGATGAGCAGTTCTTC. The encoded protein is CASYGDRAINDEQFF.

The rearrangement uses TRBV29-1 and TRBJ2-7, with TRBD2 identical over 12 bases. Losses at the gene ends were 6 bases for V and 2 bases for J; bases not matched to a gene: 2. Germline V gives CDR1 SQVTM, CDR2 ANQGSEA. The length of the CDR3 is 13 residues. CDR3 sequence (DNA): TGCAGCGTCGCTAGCGGGAGGGCCTACGAGCAGTACTTC. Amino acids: CSVASGRAYEQYF.

The CDR3 nucleotides read TGCGCCAGCAGCCAAGACCGGCAGGGCCGACCTAACTATGGCTACACCTTC. It codes for CASSQDRQGRPNYGYTF. The chain has TRBV4-1 and TRBJ1-2; D possibly corresponds to TRBD1 (5 bases). CDR1 MGHRA and CDR2 YSYEKL come from the germline V gene. The CDR3 runs 17 residues. V shed 0 bases and J shed 0 bases, with 14 bases lying between them.

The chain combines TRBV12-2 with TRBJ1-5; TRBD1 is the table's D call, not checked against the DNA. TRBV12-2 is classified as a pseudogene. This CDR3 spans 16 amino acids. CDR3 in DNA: TGTGCAAGTCGCTTAGCGACAGGGCCGAGGGGTCAGCCCCAGCATTTT. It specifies CASRLATGPRGQPQHF.